These 23 T cell receptor beta chains originate from one sample sequenced in a study of OX40 agonist ivuxolimab in advanced cancers. Method: immunoSEQ multiplex PCR; TCRdb's copy keeps in-frame clones and lacks some. Altogether roughly 41,000 clones are present, around 85% being singletons, with the ten largest covering approximately 37%. Sequencing was performed on CD4+ or CD8+ T cells sorted from blood, taken in a trial of the OX40 agonist ivuxolimab. These receptors originate from an adult with an advanced solid tumor such as melanoma, head and neck, liver or kidney cancer.

The count of this clone is one. The identical CDR3 is also encoded by other nucleotide sequences in the sample. V gene TRBV5-1 combines with J gene TRBJ2-3; D perhaps matches TRBD2 (6 bases). Trimming took 5 bases from V and 1 from J, leaving 8 bases between them. CDR1 SGHRS and CDR2 YFSETQ come from the germline V gene. The CDR3 is 13 residues long. The CDR3 DNA sequence: TGCGCCAGCAGTAGCGGAGGCACAGATACGCAGTATTTT. Translating gives CASSSGGTDTQYF.

V and J are TRBV30 and TRBJ2-5; 8 bases match TRBD2. This CDR3 contains 15 residues. Germline loops: CDR1 GTSNPN, CDR2 SVGIG (reference sequence). With V trimmed by 2 bases and J by 1 base, 6 bases remained unmatched. The CDR3 region is CAWSKTSGLQETQYF. The CDR3 DNA is TGTGCCTGGAGTAAAACTAGCGGACTCCAAGAGACCCAGTACTTC.

This chain joins TRBV12-5 and TRBJ1-3; D unresolved. From germline, CDR1 is LGHNT and CDR2 FRNRAP. V lost 1 base and J 0 bases, leaving 1 base between the germline ends. CDR3 size: 13 residues. CDR3 amino acids: CASGLGSGNTIYF. The CDR3 DNA follows: TGTGCTAGTGGTTTGGGCTCTGGAAACACCATATATTTT.

The CDR3 region has the DNA TGCGCCAGCAGCTTGGAGGGGCTAGCGGGAGGGGATACGCAGTATTTT. This translates into CASSLEGLAGGDTQYF. V gene TRBV5-1 combines with J gene TRBJ2-3; 12 bases line up with TRBD2. Germline V gene sequence: CDR1 SGHRS, CDR2 YFSETQ. The CDR3 loop spans 16 amino acids. V was pared by 0 bases and J by 6 bases, with 5 bases of the junction left unmatched.

In the case of this clone: One end of the junction fails to match germline, which may point to a read error. The chain uses TRBV6-1 and TRBJ2-5, with D unclear. The germline gives CDR1 MNHNS, CDR2 SASEGT. The CDR3 contains 13 residues. The CDR3 nucleotides are TGTGCCAGCAGCGAAGGAATTGGGGAGACCCAGTACTTC. The encoded protein is CASSEGIGETQYF.

J is TRBJ2-5 and V is TRBV10-1, with D perhaps TRBD1 (6 bases). The V gene lost 0 bases and the J gene lost 5 bases, with 10 bases spanning the gap. This CDR3 is 14 amino acids long. CDR1 and CDR2 from the germline V gene are WNHNN and SYGVQD (reference sequence). CDR3 DNA sequence: TGCGCCAGCAGTGAGTCTGGGGGCCTTGAGACCCAGTACTTC. It encodes CASSESGGLETQYF.

The rearrangement joins TRBV15 to TRBJ1-6; D is possibly TRBD1 (6 bases). Germline assignment: CDR1 LNHNV and CDR2 YYDKDF (reference sequence). The V end was cut by 3 bases, the J end by 6 bases, with 12 bases between. This CDR3 contains 15 residues. As DNA, the CDR3 is TGTGCCACCAGCAGGAACAGGGAGCCTAATTCACCCCTCCACTTT. This encodes CATSRNREPNSPLHF.

J is TRBJ2-3 and V is TRBV6-6; TRBD2 agrees at 12 bases. This CDR3 region has 16 residues. V gave up 6 bases and J gave up 6 bases; unmatched junction bases: 10. Germline lookup yields CDR1 MNHNY and CDR2 SVGAGI (reference sequence). Written as DNA, the CDR3 is TGTGCCAGCAGCCCGACTAGCGGGGGAAAAGGGGATACGCAGTATTTT. Translating gives CASSPTSGGKGDTQYF.

The chain combines TRBV7-2 with TRBJ2-1; 7 bases match TRBD2. Per germline, CDR1 SGHTA and CDR2 FQGNSA. J lost 7 bases, V lost 1 base, and 7 bases had no gene match. CDR3 size: 15 residues. For the CDR3, the DNA is TGTGCCAGCAGCTTAGTTGCTAGCGGCTTAAATGAGCAGTTCTTC. Protein product: CASSLVASGLNEQFF.

In its sample, this clone was seen once. The chain recombines TRBV11-2 with TRBJ1-2; a possible D gene is TRBD1 (5 bases). The V end was cut by 5 bases, the J end by 7 bases, with 17 bases between. Germline CDR1 is SGHAT and CDR2 is FQNNGV. This CDR3 comprises 14 residues. CDR3 sequence: CASSPQVWGFGYTF. The DNA of the CDR3 is TGTGCCAGCAGCCCCCAGGTTTGGGGGTTTGGCTACACCTTC.

The CDR3 DNA sequence: TGTGCCAGCGGGGAGCGGGGAAACACCATATATTTT. Encoded protein: CASGERGNTIYF. V gene TRBV11-2 combines with J gene TRBJ1-3; D gene ambiguous. Per the germline V gene, CDR1 is SGHAT and CDR2 is FQNNGV. V lost 8 bases to trimming and J lost 4 bases, with 9 bases between them. This CDR3 comprises 12 residues.

V gene TRBV18 combines with J gene TRBJ2-5, with 11 bases identical to TRBD1. The V segment lost 1 base and the J segment 5 bases; nucleotides outside the gene matches: 6. This CDR3 region has 16 residues. Germline CDR1 reads KGHSH; CDR2 reads LQKENI. The CDR3 reads CASSPRGTGGRETQYF. For the CDR3, the DNA is TGTGCCAGCTCACCACGAGGGACAGGGGGTCGGGAGACCCAGTACTTC.

The V call is TRBV5-8, the J call TRBJ2-7; 7 bases agree with TRBD1. This CDR3 region has 13 residues. Germline CDR1 reads SGHTS; CDR2 reads YDEGEE. V gave up 3 bases and J gave up 6 bases; unmatched junction bases: 6. The CDR3 sequence is CASSWLQGLEQYF. The CDR3 coding sequence is TGTGCCAGCAGCTGGCTACAGGGGCTCGAGCAGTACTTC.

V is TRBV5-4 and J is TRBJ2-5, with 12 bases identical to TRBD2. Germline V gives CDR1 SGHNT, CDR2 YYREEE (reference sequence). The CDR3 has 16 residues. The J segment lost 3 bases and the V segment lost 1 base, leaving 4 bases of the junction unmatched. The CDR3 sequence: CASSLLRTSGEETQYF. The CDR3 region has the DNA TGTGCCAGCAGCTTGTTGAGGACTAGCGGGGAAGAGACCCAGTACTTC.

This clone has just a few counts. V usage is TRBV28 and J usage is TRBJ2-7; unclear D gene. Germline V gene data show CDR1 as MDHEN and CDR2 as SYDVKM. Trimming cost V 8 bases and J 7 bases, with 18 bases left between them. The CDR3 length is 13 residues. CDR3 amino acids: CASCSTAVAEQYF. In DNA form, the CDR3 reads TGTGCCAGCTGTTCCACCGCGGTCGCTGAGCAGTACTTC.

The chain employs TRBV19 and TRBJ2-1; the match to TRBD2 covers 14 bases. Germline trimming cut 6 bases from V and 0 bases from J; bases unmatched to any gene: 7. The CDR3 spans 18 residues. Germline V gives CDR1 LNHDA, CDR2 SQIVND (reference sequence). CDR3 in amino acids: CASSRLAGGSSSYNEQFF. The CDR3, as DNA: TGTGCCAGTAGCAGACTAGCGGGAGGGTCGAGCTCCTACAATGAGCAGTTCTTC.

This clone was observed once. V gene TRBV11-1 combines with J gene TRBJ2-5; the D is unclear. Germline V lookup: CDR1 SGHAT, CDR2 FQDESV (reference sequence). The CDR3 contains 14 residues. Trimming cost V 1 base and J 5 bases, with 11 bases left between them. For the CDR3, the DNA is TGTGCCAGCAGCTTAGAAGTCGGCCCCGAGACCCAGTACTTC. Residues: CASSLEVGPETQYF.

In this sample, this clone turned up once. The chain is built from TRBV7-9 and TRBJ2-5, with D perhaps given as TRBD1 or TRBD2 (5 bases each). The J call may be incorrect, as the DNA end agrees better with TRBJ2-7. CDR3 length equals 15 residues. In germline, CDR1 is SEHNR, CDR2 FQNEAQ (reference sequence). CDR3 nucleotide sequence: TGTGCCAGCAGCTTAGGCCTCGGGACGACCTACGAGCAGTACTTC. Its protein is CASSLGLGTTYEQYF.

This rearrangement joins TRBV28 to TRBJ1-5; D gene ambiguous. V was clipped by 1 base and J by 5 bases, with 12 bases between them. Germline V gene lookup returns CDR1 MDHEN and CDR2 SYDVKM. The CDR3 contains 15 residues. The CDR3 sequence is CASSLSDPRDQPQHF. The CDR3 nucleotides read TGTGCCAGCAGTTTATCAGACCCTCGGGATCAGCCCCAGCATTTT.

The chain links TRBV11-1 to TRBJ2-1; 7 nucleotides line up with TRBD1. The CDR3 consists of 16 residues. The germline V gene encodes CDR1 SGHAT and CDR2 FQDESV (reference sequence). J lost 2 bases, V lost 2 bases, and 6 bases had no gene match. The CDR3 here is CASSLFRDSAYNEQFF. Written as DNA, the CDR3 is TGTGCCAGCAGCTTATTTAGGGACAGCGCCTACAATGAGCAGTTCTTC.

A single count supports this clone. The rearrangement joins TRBV15 to TRBJ2-2; D unresolved. CDR1 and CDR2 (germline): LNHNV, YYDKDF (reference sequence). V lost 8 bases and J lost 0, with 10 bases in between. The CDR3 is 14 residues long. CDR3 amino acids: CATLGRTNTGELFF. In nucleotides, the CDR3 is TGTGCCACCCTAGGACGGACGAACACCGGGGAGCTGTTTTTT. The full variable domain, rest sourced from reference TRBV15 and TRBJ2-2, is DAMVIQNPRYQVTQFGKPVTLSCSQTLNHNVMYWYQQKSSQAPKLLFHYYDKDFNNEADTPDNFQSRRPNTSFCFLDIRSPGLGDTAMYLCATLGRTNTGELFFGEGSRLTVL.

The rearrangement uses TRBV5-8 and TRBJ2-7; a weak D match, TRBD1 (6 bases). Germline V gene sequence: CDR1 SGHTS, CDR2 YDEGEE. Trimming took off 0 bases at V and 3 bases at J, with 19 bases between the two ends. This CDR3 contains 17 residues. The CDR3 region has the DNA TGTGCCAGCAGCTTGGTATCGGGAACAGGGACCTACTACGAGCAGTACTTC. Translated, it gives CASSLVSGTGTYYEQYF.

This clone came up once. The chain employs TRBV5-4 and TRBJ2-1; 7 nucleotides line up with TRBD1. There are 16 residues in the CDR3. Germline V gene sequence: CDR1 SGHNT, CDR2 YYREEE (reference sequence). J lost 7 bases, V lost 0 bases, and 10 bases had no gene match. CDR3 loop: CASSLETGSSSNEQFF. DNA for the CDR3: TGTGCCAGCAGCTTGGAGACAGGGTCCTCCTCTAATGAGCAGTTCTTC. Full variable domain (remainder filled in from reference TRBV5-4 and TRBJ2-1): ETGVTQSPTHLIKTRGQQVTLRCSSQSGHNTVSWYQQALGQGPQFIFQYYREEENGRGNFPPRFSGLQFPNYSSELNVNALELDDSALYLCASSLETGSSSNEQFFGPGTRLTVL.